The clone carrying this T cell receptor (beta chain) was detected a few times. The entry originates in a study of blood T cell repertoires in COVID-19. Study-level information: COVID-19 samples, acute and convalescent, were from the United States, Italy and Spain. In each case, the material was cDNA or gDNA derived from T cells, B-cell-depleted T cells, or PBMCs.

Per the original data handling: Scientists estimated how many nucleated cells there were by amplifying reference gene primers. Using immunoSEQ multiplex PCR, the repertoire was profiled, and TCRdb retains in-frame clones only, with some absent. Clone size and the V and J calls come from that table; the DNA yielded D and trimming. The table records about 120,000 clones, 82% of them present only once. This CDR3 has 12 amino acids. The germline V gene has CDR1 ENHRY and CDR2 SYGVKD. V shed 8 bases and J shed 4 bases, with 10 bases lying between them. The receptor was isolated from an older man with active or convalescent COVID-19. Sequencing used peripheral blood. V usage is TRBV10-3 and J usage is TRBJ2-3, with D perhaps matching TRBD2 (5 bases). The CDR3 here is CAIPSFADTQYF. The CDR3 nucleotides are TGTGCCATCCCTAGCTTCGCAGATACGCAGTATTTT.